This T cell receptor (beta chain) comes out of a study of Graves' ophthalmopathy and Graves' hyperthyroidism. Aged 18 to 65, hyperthyroidism patients had new diagnoses of under 2 months' duration. Notes on the study in general: Most clonotypes expanded in thyroid above 0.001 frequency were present in blood too. With a specificity of around 77% and a sensitivity of 70% to 71%, the model predicted ophthalmopathy progression.

Concerning this clonotype itself: The antigen is not known. This may be a read error: a much more frequent sequence differs by one nucleotide.

Scientists amplified the TCR beta CDR3 regions from RNA transcripts. HTBI primers primed a first-round RT-PCR, and a second-round multiplex PCR followed. TCRdb re-called the multiplex PCR reads with MiXCR, one entry per CDR3 protein. The sample carries a few hundred thousand distinct CDR3 sequences, about 35% recorded once. Germline V gene data show CDR1 as DFQATT and CDR2 as SNEGSKA (reference sequence). The CDR3 is 12 residues long. The clonotype comes from an adult man with Graves' hyperthyroidism. Sequencing input: peripheral blood or thyroid tissue (not recorded which). The V gene is TRBV20-1, the J gene TRBJ1-1; D not certain. The CDR3 nucleotides are TGCGGTGCTAGAGATTGGGGCACTGAAGCTTTCTTT. Its protein is CGARDWGTEAFF.